What follows are 13 T cell receptor beta chains derived from one specimen sequenced in a study of blood T cell repertoires in COVID-19. This table comes from immunoSEQ multiplex PCR, and its TCRdb copy is limited to in-frame clones, with some not included. The table records 250,000 to 350,000 clones, approximately 86% of them present only once. Input material: PBMCs or T cells enriched from blood (not recorded which). Every receptor here comes from a woman aged 25 to 39 who had recovered from COVID-19.

The chain is built from TRBV19 and TRBJ1-2; 9 bases agree with TRBD1. The CDR3 covers 13 residues. CDR1 LNHDA and CDR2 SQIVND come from the germline V gene (reference sequence). V was clipped by 7 bases and J by 4 bases; unmatched bases: 4. The CDR3 DNA is TGTGCCAGTAAGGACAGGGGAATCTATGGCTACACCTTC. Its protein product is CASKDRGIYGYTF.

The CDR3 coding sequence is TGTGCCAGCAGGGGCCCCACAGGGTTGGGAGAGACCCAGTACTTC. This gives the protein CASRGPTGLGETQYF. V gene TRBV5-5 combines with J gene TRBJ2-5, with D possibly matching TRBD1 (6 bases). In germline, CDR1 is SGHKS, CDR2 YYEKEE (reference sequence). Deletions cut 5 bases from V and 4 bases from J, with 18 bases between. The CDR3 totals 15 residues.

The chain employs TRBV24-1 and TRBJ1-4; 7 positions agree with TRBD1. Trimming at V came to 9 bases and at J to 0 bases, leaving 9 bases not matched to a gene. CDR1 is KGHDR and CDR2 is SFDVKD in the germline V gene. This CDR3 spans 16 amino acids. As DNA, the CDR3 is TGTGCCACCGCTGCCGGGACAGATGCAACTAATGAAAAACTGTTTTTT. It yields the protein CATAAGTDATNEKLFF.

The V gene is TRBV5-4, the J gene TRBJ2-7; maybe TRBD2 (6 bases). The CDR3 runs 13 residues. V was trimmed by 4 bases and J by 4 bases, leaving 12 bases between them. Germline V lookup: CDR1 SGHNT, CDR2 YYREEE (reference sequence). Written as DNA, the CDR3 is TGTGCCAGCAGCAAGGGACTTCCGTACGAGCAGTACTTC. Translating gives CASSKGLPYEQYF.

This clone was picked up one time. V is TRBV28 and J is TRBJ2-3, with TRBD1 identical over 9 bases. This CDR3 region has 13 residues. Trimming cost V 8 bases and J 2 bases; bases outside gene matches: 2. Germline V lookup: CDR1 MDHEN, CDR2 SYDVKM. The CDR3 region is CASRTGATDTQYF. Written as DNA, the CDR3 is TGTGCCAGCCGGACAGGGGCCACAGATACGCAGTATTTT.

This chain joins TRBV2 and TRBJ2-7, with TRBD2 identical over 12 bases. The V gene's germline CDR1 is SNHLY and CDR2 FYNNEI. J lost 9 bases, V lost 6 bases, and 15 bases had no gene match. The CDR3 has 16 amino acids. In DNA, the CDR3 is TGTGCCAGCAGACATCCGACTAGCGGGAGAACGTCCGGGCAGTACTTC. This codes for CASRHPTSGRTSGQYF.

The chain carries TRBV7-9 and TRBJ2-1; TRBD2 matches 11 bases. V lost 3 bases to trimming and J lost 6 bases; unmatched junction nucleotides: 4. Germline V gene lookup returns CDR1 SEHNR and CDR2 FQNEAQ (reference sequence). This CDR3 region has 15 residues. The CDR3 loop is CASSLTSGTINEQFF. The DNA of the CDR3 is TGTGCCAGCAGCTTGACTAGCGGGACGATCAATGAGCAGTTCTTC.

J is TRBJ1-2 and V is TRBV6-6, with D tentatively TRBD1 (5 bases). Trimming removed 6 bases at V and 3 bases at J, with 11 bases between. Per the germline V gene, CDR1 is MNHNY and CDR2 is SVGAGI (reference sequence). The CDR3 runs 13 residues. CDR3 loop: CASSGGFYYGYTF. CDR3 coding DNA: TGTGCCAGCAGCGGGGGGTTCTACTATGGCTACACCTTC.

V usage is TRBV2 and J usage is TRBJ2-5; 7 bases match TRBD1. CDR3 length: 14 amino acids. The trim removed 0 bases at V and 4 bases at J, leaving 2 bases unmatched. The germline V gene has CDR1 SNHLY and CDR2 FYNNEI. Written as DNA, the CDR3 is TGTGCCAGCAGTGAAGCGGGACAGCGAGAGACCCAGTACTTC. As protein: CASSEAGQRETQYF.

This chain connects TRBV3-1 (or the pseudogene TRBV3-2) to TRBJ1-1, with TRBD1 identical over 7 bases. The CDR3 is made up of 16 amino acids. Unmatched junction bases numbered 7, after V lost 0 bases and J lost 3 bases. CDR1 and CDR2 (germline): LGHDT, YNNKEL (reference sequence). Written as DNA, the CDR3 is TGTGCCAGCAGCCAAGATCCCGGACAGGTCTACACTGAAGCTTTCTTT. Translation: CASSQDPGQVYTEAFF.

This chain uses TRBV18 with TRBJ2-3; tentative D call: TRBD1 (5 bases). Germline-derived CDR1 and CDR2 are KGHSH and LQKENI. Trimming left V 1 base short and J 5 bases short, with 13 bases between. The CDR3 runs 15 residues. The CDR3 protein is CASSPQLRREDTQYF. The CDR3 bases are TGTGCCAGCTCACCACAACTGCGCAGGGAAGATACGCAGTATTTT. Based on the CDR3 plus reference TRBV18 and TRBJ2-3, the full variable domain is NAGVMQNPRHLVRRRGQEARLRCSPMKGHSHVYWYRQLPEEGLKFMVYLQKENIIDESGMPKERFSAEFPKEGPSILRIQQVVRGDSAAYFCASSPQLRREDTQYFGPGTRLTVL.

This rearrangement joins TRBV28 to TRBJ2-2; D gene uncertain. The CDR3 covers 13 residues. Trimming shortened V by 8 bases and J by 4 bases, and 11 bases separated the two germline ends. CDR1 and CDR2 (germline): MDHEN, SYDVKM. The CDR3 DNA sequence: TGTGCCAGCTGGGCAGACCCCACCGGGGAGCTGTTTTTT. It translates to CASWADPTGELFF. Variable domain in full (rest from reference TRBV28 and TRBJ2-2): DVKVTQSSRYLVKRTGEKVFLECVQDMDHENMFWYRQDPGLGLRLIYFSYDVKMKEKGDIPEGYSVSREKKERFSLILESASTNQTSMYLCASWADPTGELFFGEGSRLTVL.

The rearrangement links TRBV10-2 to TRBJ1-5, with unresolved D. The CDR3 runs to 14 residues. V gave up 2 bases and J gave up 3 bases, with 8 bases separating them. Germline-derived CDR1 and CDR2 are WSHSY and SAAADI. The CDR3 loop is CASSESGYNQPQHF. The CDR3 DNA reads as TGCGCCAGCAGTGAGAGCGGGTACAATCAGCCCCAGCATTTT.